This paragraph covers one T cell receptor beta chain sequence. Its antigen is not known. This entry is derived from a study of T cell responses to AZD1222 COVID-19 vaccine. Overall study results and limits: Across the whole spike, CD4 TCRs peaked at regions 160-218 and 743-854. Seropositive at baseline were only 5 to 7 AZD1222 recipients. Donors were largely white British and mainly female; clonal diversity was possibly underestimated. The breadth and depth of Spike-specific TCRs increased once two AZD1222 doses had been given.

The CDR3 totals 15 residues. The V gene's germline CDR1 is SNHLY and CDR2 FYNNEI. V dropped 3 bases and J dropped 6 bases, with 18 bases sitting between them. TCRdb keeps only in-frame clones here, not all; method: immunoSEQ multiplex PCR. The data show roughly 110,000 clones, 75% to 95% seen once. The V gene is TRBV2, the J gene TRBJ2-7; D is possibly TRBD1 or TRBD2 (6 bases each). The receptor was derived from an adult who received the AZD1222 COVID-19 vaccine. Sequencing used peripheral blood, obtained 28 days after the second AZD1222 dose. CDR3 region: CASSDGSRGRGEQYF. The CDR3 DNA is TGTGCCAGCAGTGACGGATCTCGGGGGCGGGGCGAGCAGTACTTC.